The rows below give T cell receptor beta chains drawn from one sample of a study of chemoradiotherapy in HPV16-positive cancers. Assay used: immunoSEQ multiplex PCR; TCRdb lists only in-frame clones, some missing. In the table there are around 13,000 clones, 50% to 75% of which are singletons. Sampling was conducted from a patient who underwent chemoradiotherapy. The receptors here all came from a human donor with HPV-associated anogenital cancer. Both conserved end residues are part of each CDR3. A D gene is named only where the DNA matches it firmly. Where a row states a size, it is once, few, many or the class of an expanded clone; other rows omit it.

J | V | size | D | DNA | CDR3
TRBJ2-1 | TRBV28 | . | TRBD1 | TGTGCCAGCAGTTCCCAAGGGGGCGGTTCCTACAATGAGCAGTTCTTC | CASSSQGGGSYNEQFF
TRBJ2-2 | TRBV2 | . | TRBD2 | TGTGCCAGCCAGCGGTTAGCGGGAGTTAACGGGGAGCTGTTTTTT | CASQRLAGVNGELFF
TRBJ2-3 | TRBV29-1 | . | TRBD2 | TGCAGCGTTGAAGAGGGGATAGCGGGAGTCACGCAGTATTTT | CSVEEGIAGVTQYF
TRBJ1-4 | TRBV4-3 | . | . | TGCGCCAGCAGCCAAGATTTGAATGAAAAACTGTTTTTT | CASSQDLNEKLFF
TRBJ1-1 | TRBV4-2 | . | . | TGTGCCAGCAGCCAAAGCCCAGGGGCTAACACTGAAGCTTTCTTT | CASSQSPGANTEAFF
TRBJ2-7 | TRBV15 | . | . | TGTGCCACCAGCAGAGTCAGAGAGTTTAATGAGCAGTACTTC | CATSRVREFNEQYF
TRBJ1-1 | TRBV5-6 | . | . | TGTGCCAGCAGCCTCCGTGGCCCGGAGGCTTTCTTT | CASSLRGPEAFF
TRBJ2-2 | TRBV27 | . | . | TGTGCCAGCAGTGGGATATGGCCAACCGGGGAGCTGTTTTTT | CASSGIWPTGELFF
TRBJ2-5 | TRBV7-7 | few | . | TGTGCTAGCAGCCGTACGTGGGAGACCCAGTACTTC | CASSRTWETQYF
TRBJ1-4 | TRBV2 | once | . | TGTGCCAGCAGTGCCGCAACTAATGAAAAACTGTTTTTT | CASSAATNEKLFF
TRBJ2-1 | TRBV7-2 | . | . | TGTGCCAGCGGCCTCGGAGGGGAGAATGAGCAGTTCTTC | CASGLGGENEQFF
TRBJ2-7 | TRBV25-1 | . | . | TGTGCCAGCAGTGAAGAGTCCGGGGCCTACGAGCAGTACTTC | CASSEESGAYEQYF
TRBJ2-1 | TRBV5-1 | . | . | TGCGCCAGCAGCTTGGACGGGAGGGGGCACAATGAGCAGTTCTTC | CASSLDGRGHNEQFF
TRBJ2-6 | TRBV30 | . | . | TGTGCCTGTTTGGTTAATTCTGGGGCCAACGTCCTGACTTTC | CACLVNSGANVLTF
TRBJ1-6 | TRBV5-4 | . | . | TGTGCCAGCAGCTACGAATTCACGGGCTCACCCCTCCACTTT | CASSYEFTGSPLHF
TRBJ2-7 | TRBV15 | . | TRBD2 | TGTGCCACCAGCAGAGATCTTCCGCTGTTAGCGGGGGGGAGCGAGCAGTACTTC | CATSRDLPLLAGGSEQYF
TRBJ1-1 | TRBV11-2 | . | . | TGTGCCAGCAGCTCAAACCCCGGCAGGAACACTGAAGCTTTCTTT | CASSSNPGRNTEAFF
TRBJ1-2 | TRBV6-1 | . | . | TGTGCCAGCAGTGACGACCCCCGGGGCTACACCTTC | CASSDDPRGYTF
TRBJ1-5 | TRBV9 | . | TRBD1 | TGTGCCAGCAGCGGGGACAGGGAAAATCAGCCCCAGCATTTT | CASSGDRENQPQHF
TRBJ2-5 | TRBV5-1 | . | TRBD2 | TGCGCCAGCAGCCCGGGAGGGAACCAAGAGACCCAGTACTTC | CASSPGGNQETQYF
TRBJ1-4 | TRBV7-2 | few | . | TGTGCCAGCAGCTTACCGGGGCTTAATGAAAAACTGTTTTTT | CASSLPGLNEKLFF
TRBJ1-4 | TRBV7-2 | . | TRBD1 | TGTGCCAGCAGCTTAGGACAGGGATATGAAAAACTGTTTTTT | CASSLGQGYEKLFF